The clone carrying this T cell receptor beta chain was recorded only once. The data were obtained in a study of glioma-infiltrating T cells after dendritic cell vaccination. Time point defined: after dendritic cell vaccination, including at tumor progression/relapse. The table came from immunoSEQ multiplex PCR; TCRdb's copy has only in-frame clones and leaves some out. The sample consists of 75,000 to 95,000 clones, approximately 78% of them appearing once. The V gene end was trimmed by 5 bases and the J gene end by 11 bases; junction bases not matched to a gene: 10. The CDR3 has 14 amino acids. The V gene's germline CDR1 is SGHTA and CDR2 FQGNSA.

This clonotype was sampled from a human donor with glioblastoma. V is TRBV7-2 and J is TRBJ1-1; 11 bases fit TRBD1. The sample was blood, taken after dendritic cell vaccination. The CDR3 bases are TGTGCCAGCAGCATGGGACAGGGGGGTCTTAAGGCTTTCTTT. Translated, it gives CASSMGQGGLKAFF.